A selection of T cell receptor beta chains follows, all from one sample in a study of OX40 agonist ivuxolimab in advanced cancers. This table comes from immunoSEQ multiplex PCR, and its TCRdb copy is limited to in-frame clones, with some not included. The table records about 38,000 clones, roughly nine tenths of them present only once. The sample was CD4+ or CD8+ T cells sorted from blood, taken in a trial of the OX40 agonist ivuxolimab. These receptors originate from an adult with an advanced solid tumor such as melanoma, head and neck, liver or kidney cancer. The CDR3 runs from the conserved cysteine through the conserved F or W. Each record gives: D gene, clone size, V gene, J gene, CDR3 DNA, CDR3 protein. The D gene is left open where the match is weak. The listing skips clone size in some rows; elsewhere it reads once, few, many or a size class.

.,.,TRBV10-3,TRBJ1-5,TGTGCCATCAGTGAGTCGATGTCCCCCTATAGCAATCAGCCCCAGCATTTT,CAISESMSPYSNQPQHF
.,.,TRBV11-2,TRBJ1-5,TGTGCCAGCAGCTTAGAAGGATGGGAGAATCAGCCCCAGCATTTT,CASSLEGWENQPQHF
.,.,TRBV7-9,TRBJ2-6,TGTGCCAGCGAGAGAGCAGGGGACGGGGCCAACGTCCTGACTTTC,CASERAGDGANVLTF
.,.,TRBV7-6,TRBJ1-5,TGTGCCAGCACCCCAGGGAGAGAGGGTAAGCAGCCCCAGCATTTT,CASTPGREGKQPQHF
.,.,TRBV7-8,TRBJ2-7,TGTGCCAGCAGCTTTAAGAGACTGGGGTCCTACGAGCAGTACTTC,CASSFKRLGSYEQYF
.,.,TRBV5-1,TRBJ2-3,TGCGCCAGCAGCTTGGCGCCAGGGGCACAAGATACGCAGTATTTT,CASSLAPGAQDTQYF
.,.,TRBV19,TRBJ2-7,TGTGCCAGTAGTATATTGGGCGGGGCCAGCGAGCAGTACTTC,CASSILGGASEQYF
.,.,TRBV9,TRBJ1-2,TGTGCCAGCAGCGACGGTAGAGGATCCAACTATGGCTACACCTTC,CASSDGRGSNYGYTF
TRBD1,.,TRBV28,TRBJ1-2,TGTGCCAGACAGGGGATCGACGGAAGCTACACCTTC,CARQGIDGSYTF
TRBD1,.,TRBV27,TRBJ1-2,TGTGCCAGCAGTTTACGAATGACAGGGGCTTTTGGCTACACCTTC,CASSLRMTGAFGYTF
.,.,TRBV28,TRBJ1-5,TGTGCCAGCAGTTACCGGGACATTAATAGCAATCAGCCCCAGCATTTT,CASSYRDINSNQPQHF
.,.,TRBV9,TRBJ1-3,TGTGCCAGCAGCGGCACCTCTGGAAACACCATATATTTT,CASSGTSGNTIYF
.,.,TRBV7-8,TRBJ1-3,TGTGCCAGCAGCTTAGGAGGGCGGTGGAGCTCTGGAAACACCATATATTTT,CASSLGGRWSSGNTIYF
TRBD1,.,TRBV28,TRBJ2-2,TGTGCCAGCAGTCTACATCGACAGGGGGTCGGGGAGCTGTTTTTT,CASSLHRQGVGELFF
.,few,TRBV11-3,TRBJ2-1,TGTGCCAGCAGCGACCGGAGCTCCTACAATGAGCAGTTCTTC,CASSDRSSYNEQFF
TRBD1,.,TRBV5-4,TRBJ1-1,TGTGCCAGCAGCCCCTACAGGGGGAACACTGAAGCTTTCTTT,CASSPYRGNTEAFF
TRBD1,.,TRBV7-2,TRBJ2-7,TGTGCCACCGCTTTGGACAGGGGGTTCTCCTACGAGCAGTACTTC,CATALDRGFSYEQYF
TRBD1,.,TRBV4-3,TRBJ1-6,TGCGCCAGCAGCCAATTGGGACAGGGGTCTACCTCCTATAATTCACCCCTCCACTTT,CASSQLGQGSTSYNSPLHF
.,.,TRBV4-3,TRBJ2-1,TGCGCCAGCAGCCAAGGGATCGGAGGGGAGCAGTTCTTC,CASSQGIGGEQFF
TRBD1,.,TRBV7-3,TRBJ1-1,TGTGCCAGCAGCTTATTTCCGGGACAGGCGAACACTGAAGCTTTCTTT,CASSLFPGQANTEAFF
TRBD1,.,TRBV19,TRBJ2-7,TGTGCCAGTAGTAAGACAGGGGACGAGCAGTACTTC,CASSKTGDEQYF
.,.,TRBV4-1,TRBJ2-1,TGCGCCAGCAGCCAAGTTAGGGCGCTACGACCGTCCAACGAGCAGTTCTTC,CASSQVRALRPSNEQFF
.,.,TRBV10-3,TRBJ2-5,TGTGCCATCAGTGAGCAGGGGCGGGAGACCCAGTACTTC,CAISEQGRETQYF
.,.,TRBV2,TRBJ1-4,TGTGCCAGCACACCGGTGGTAGGGGGTCATGAAAAACTGTTTTTT,CASTPVVGGHEKLFF
.,.,TRBV18,TRBJ2-3,TGTGCCAGCTCCTCCCAGGCGTCGGTGACTCGCACAGATACGCAGTATTTT,CASSSQASVTRTDTQYF
.,once,TRBV7-9,TRBJ2-5,TGTGCCAGCAGCTTACCGATCGCACCTTCCCAAGAGACCCAGTACTTC,CASSLPIAPSQETQYF
TRBD1,.,TRBV11-3,TRBJ2-4,TGTGCCAGCAGCTTAGAAGGGGGCGGTAGGGACATTCAGTACTTC,CASSLEGGGRDIQYF
.,few,TRBV11-3,TRBJ2-7,TGTGCCAGCAGCTTAGAGGGCGGAGAAGGCGGAGGGGAGCAGTACTTC,CASSLEGGEGGGEQYF
.,.,TRBV7-2,TRBJ2-2,TGTGCCAGTGACTGGGGGATGTCCCCAAACACCGGGGAGCTGTTTTTT,CASDWGMSPNTGELFF
.,.,TRBV7-9,TRBJ1-3,TGTGCCAGCAGCTTCCCAGGGACCTCTGGAAACACCATATATTTT,CASSFPGTSGNTIYF
.,.,TRBV11-2,TRBJ2-5,TGTGCCAGCAGCTTAGGAGGCAGGGGGGACGAGACCCAGTACTTC,CASSLGGRGDETQYF
.,once,TRBV7-8,TRBJ1-5,TGTGCCAGCAGCTTAGGGGGGGGCAGGGGTGGCAATCAGCCCCAGCATTTT,CASSLGGGRGGNQPQHF
.,.,TRBV6-5,TRBJ2-7,TGTGCCAGCAGTTACTCAGGGGAGCAGTACTTC,CASSYSGEQYF
.,.,TRBV4-3,TRBJ2-7,TGCGCCAGCAGCCAAGATGCTGTGGACCCCTCCTACGAGCAGTACTTC,CASSQDAVDPSYEQYF
TRBD1,.,TRBV6-6,TRBJ1-2,TGTGCCAGCAGTCTGACAGGGAGCGATGGCTACACCTTC,CASSLTGSDGYTF
TRBD2,medium-sized,TRBV5-1,TRBJ2-7,TGCGCCAGCAGCGGGGGTGGACTAGCGTCGCGCGAGCAGTACTTC,CASSGGGLASREQYF
.,.,TRBV30,TRBJ2-6,TGTGCCTGGAGTGAGGGGACAAATCCTGGGGCCAACGTCCTGACTTTC,CAWSEGTNPGANVLTF
.,.,TRBV6-5,TRBJ2-2,TGTGCCATCAAATCCGGGACGAACACCGGGGAGCTGTTTTTT,CAIKSGTNTGELFF
.,.,TRBV7-2,TRBJ2-3,TGTGCCAGCAGCTTGATCCTAACAGATACGCAGTATTTT,CASSLILTDTQYF
.,few,TRBV19,TRBJ1-2,TGTGCCAGTAGTATAGTATTCGGGACAATCTTCAACTATGGCTACACCTTC,CASSIVFGTIFNYGYTF
TRBD2,.,TRBV29-1,TRBJ2-1,TGCAGCGTTGTCCCAGCGGGATCAAATGAGCAGTTCTTC,CSVVPAGSNEQFF
TRBD2,.,TRBV7-2,TRBJ2-1,TGTGCCAGCAGCAATGGACTAGCGGGGGCTAATGAGCAGTTCTTC,CASSNGLAGANEQFF
.,.,TRBV27,TRBJ1-2,TGTGCCAGCAGTCTCCGGGGGGCTAACTATGGCTACACCTTC,CASSLRGANYGYTF
.,.,TRBV30,TRBJ1-2,TGTGCCTGGAGTGTGGACACCCTCTATGGCTACACCTTC,CAWSVDTLYGYTF
.,.,TRBV28,TRBJ1-2,TGTGCCAGCAGTATCAACAATGGGAAAAACTATGGCTACACCTTC,CASSINNGKNYGYTF
TRBD2,.,TRBV14,TRBJ2-7,TGTGCCAGCAGCCCACGACTAGCGGGGGGCCGTTCCTACGAGCAGTACTTC,CASSPRLAGGRSYEQYF
TRBD2,once,TRBV4-1,TRBJ2-7,TGCGCCAGCAGCCAAGAAGCCCCCCTAGCGGGGGACCACGAGCAGTACTTC,CASSQEAPLAGDHEQYF
TRBD1,.,TRBV6-1,TRBJ2-7,TGTGCCAGCAGTGAAGGACAGGGGGTAGGGTACGAGCAGTACTTC,CASSEGQGVGYEQYF
.,.,TRBV7-8,TRBJ2-7,TGTGCCAGCAGCTTAGCGTCGCTACAGATCTACGAGCAGTACTTC,CASSLASLQIYEQYF
TRBD2,.,TRBV7-6,TRBJ2-1,TGTGCCAGCAGCCTTAGCGGGGGCCCCTACAATGAGCAGTTCTTC,CASSLSGGPYNEQFF
.,.,TRBV9,TRBJ1-5,TGTGCCAGCAGCGACCGATATAGCAATCAGCCCCAGCATTTT,CASSDRYSNQPQHF